Below are 6 T cell receptor beta chains sequenced from a single sample in a study of T cell responses to AZD1222 COVID-19 vaccine. The data were produced by immunoSEQ multiplex PCR, yet TCRdb's version contains in-frame clones alone and is incomplete. The sample carries 150,000 to 200,000 clones, roughly 92% recorded once. Source: peripheral blood, taken on day 0 of AZD1222 vaccination. The receptors derive from an adult in good health.

J is TRBJ1-2 and V is TRBV4-2; a possible D gene is TRBD1 (5 bases). Germline assignment: CDR1 LGHNA and CDR2 YNFKEQ. Between the trimmed V and J ends, which lost 0 bases and 6 bases, there was a span of 14 bases. This CDR3 has 15 amino acids. In DNA form, the CDR3 reads TGTGCCAGCAGCCAAGATTGGGGGTCTAAGGATGGCTACACCTTC. Translation gives CASSQDWGSKDGYTF.

This clone occurred once. The chain has TRBV3-1 (or the pseudogene TRBV3-2) and TRBJ2-7; perhaps TRBD2 as D (6 bases). Trimming shortened V by 3 bases and J by 3 bases, and 18 bases separated the two germline ends. CDR1 and CDR2 from the germline V gene are LGHDT and YNNKEL (reference sequence). The length of the CDR3 is 16 residues. The CDR3 region is CASSHLKRENRYEQYF. In nucleotides, the CDR3 is TGTGCCAGCAGCCACCTCAAACGGGAGAATCGCTACGAGCAGTACTTC.

V and J are TRBV6-2 or TRBV6-3 and TRBJ2-3, with no clear D. The V gene's germline CDR1 is MNHEY and CDR2 SVGEGT. The CDR3 is 17 residues long. The V end was cut by 2 bases, the J end by 5 bases, with 20 bases between. CDR3 nucleotides: TGTGCCAGCAGTTACCTGCGTACGAGCGACTCGAAAGATACGCAGTATTTT. Protein sequence: CASSYLRTSDSKDTQYF.

This chain connects TRBV6-4 to TRBJ2-1, with D unclear. The V gene lost 3 bases and the J gene lost 6 bases, with 9 bases spanning the gap. The CDR3 is 13 amino acids. The germline CDR1 and CDR2 sequences are MRHNA and SNTAGT. The CDR3 DNA is TGTGCCAGCAGTGAGGTATGGGGCAATGAGCAGTTCTTC. This encodes CASSEVWGNEQFF.

V is TRBV14 and J is TRBJ1-5, with D uncertain. V was pared by 1 base and J by 2 bases, with 9 bases between. The CDR3 loop spans 15 amino acids. Germline V gives CDR1 SGHDN, CDR2 FVKESK. CDR3 amino acids: CASSQVGSGNQPQHF. The CDR3 nucleotides read TGTGCCAGCAGCCAAGTCGGGTCGGGCAATCAGCCCCAGCATTTT.

Concerning this clone itself: The junction differs from germline at one of its ends, possibly a read error. V gene TRBV5-1 combines with J gene TRBJ2-7, with TRBD2 identical over 10 bases. The germline V gene encodes CDR1 SGHRS and CDR2 YFSETQ. The CDR3 loop spans 16 amino acids. The DNA of the CDR3 is TGCGCCCGCAGCGGGGGGGCGGGACAGAGCTCCTACGAGCAGTACTTC. This sequence encodes CARSGGAGQSSYEQYF.